This T cell receptor (beta chain) was sequenced for a study of regulatory T cells in long-lasting Graves disease. Turning to the study itself: Graves' patients, newly diagnosed, had taken antithyroid drugs under 3 months.

The CDR3 sequence is 14 residues long. Trimming removed 2 bases from V and 2 bases from J, with 8 bases in between. Germline lookup yields CDR1 MNHEY and CDR2 SVGEGT. Construction of TCR beta libraries relied on iRepertoire HTBI primers and on Arm-PCR targeting CDR3 regions. MiXCR, applied by TCRdb to the multiplex PCR reads, yields one record per CDR3 protein. This sample has about 420,000 distinct CDR3 sequences, with less than 20% found just once. In its sample, this clonotype was seen many times. The antigen is unknown. Study findings and constraints: Persistent disease exhibited a predilection for TRBV28, TRBJ1-2 and TRBJ2-5.

Indicated time point: newly diagnosed GD, antithyroid drugs for less than 3 months. The TCR library used RNA extracted from PBMCs. Diagnoses of Graves' disease were made by American Thyroid Association guidelines. This same sample was also taken into another study, of T cells in Graves' hyperthyroidism and ophthalmopathy. As that report states: Among clonotypes expanded in thyroid above 0.001, most were also found in blood.

The V call is TRBV6-2 or TRBV6-3, the J call TRBJ2-3; the D gene is possibly TRBD2 (5 bases). This receptor was taken from a woman in her late teens or twenties with Graves disease. Source: peripheral blood mononuclear cells (PBMCs), taken at new diagnosis, from a patient treated with antithyroid drugs. CDR3 coding DNA: TGTGCCAGCAGTTACAACGGGGTCACAGATACGCAGTATTTT. Its translation: CASSYNGVTDTQYF.